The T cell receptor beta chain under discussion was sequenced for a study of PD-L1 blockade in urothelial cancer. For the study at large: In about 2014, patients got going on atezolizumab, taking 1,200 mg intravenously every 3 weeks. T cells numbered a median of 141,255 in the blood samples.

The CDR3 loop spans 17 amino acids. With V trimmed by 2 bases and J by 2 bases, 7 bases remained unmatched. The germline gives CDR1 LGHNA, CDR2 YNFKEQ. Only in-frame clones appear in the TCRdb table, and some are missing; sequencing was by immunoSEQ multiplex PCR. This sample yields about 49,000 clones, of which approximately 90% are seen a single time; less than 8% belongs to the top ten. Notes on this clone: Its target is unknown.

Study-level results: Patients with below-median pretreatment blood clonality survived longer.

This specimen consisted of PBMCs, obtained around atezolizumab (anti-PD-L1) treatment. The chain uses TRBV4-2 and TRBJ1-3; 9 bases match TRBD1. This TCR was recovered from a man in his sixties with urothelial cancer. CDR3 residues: CASSQPGQGFAGNTIYF. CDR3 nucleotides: TGTGCCAGCAGCCAACCGGGACAGGGTTTCGCTGGAAACACCATATATTTT.